A selection of T cell receptor beta chains follows, all from one sample in a study of molecular identifiers for immune sequencing clone quantification. TCRdb processed the PCR reads anew with MiXCR; each CDR3 protein has one entry. The sample carries about 320,000 distinct CDR3 sequences, 24% recorded once. The sample comprised naive CD8+ T cells from blood, with Jurkat cell RNA spiked in. The receptors were sampled from a human donor in good health. Some libraries in this study had Jurkat cell RNA spiked in. Both conserved end residues are part of each CDR3. A D gene is named only where the DNA matches it firmly. Rows may omit the clone size; those that give it use once, few, many or a size class.

V gene: TRBV2
clone size: few
J gene: TRBJ1-5
D gene: .
CDR3 protein: CASSEGAGINQPQHF
CDR3 DNA: TGTGCCAGCAGTGAAGGTGCAGGGATTAATCAGCCCCAGCATTTT

V gene: TRBV7-9
clone size: .
J gene: TRBJ2-7
D gene: .
CDR3 protein: CASSSPGRSYEQYF
CDR3 DNA: TGTGCCAGCAGCTCGCCGGGACGTAGCTACGAGCAGTACTTC

V gene: TRBV28
clone size: few
J gene: TRBJ2-5
D gene: TRBD2
CDR3 protein: CASRSFAGGQETQYF
CDR3 DNA: TGTGCCAGCAGGTCCTTCGCGGGGGGGCAAGAGACCCAGTACTTC

V gene: TRBV4-2
clone size: .
J gene: TRBJ2-7
D gene: .
CDR3 protein: CASSQEGTRSYEQYF
CDR3 DNA: TGTGCCAGCAGCCAAGAGGGGACACGCTCCTACGAGCAGTACTTC

V gene: TRBV11-2
clone size: few
J gene: TRBJ2-3
D gene: TRBD1
CDR3 protein: CASSGDRVQNTQYF
CDR3 DNA: TGTGCCAGCAGCGGGGACAGGGTCCAGAATACGCAGTATTTT

V gene: TRBV27
clone size: .
J gene: TRBJ1-6
D gene: TRBD1
CDR3 protein: CASREGQGVVALHF
CDR3 DNA: TGTGCCAGCAGGGAGGGACAGGGCGTTGTAGCCCTCCACTTT

V gene: TRBV19
clone size: many
J gene: TRBJ1-5
D gene: TRBD1
CDR3 protein: CASSVQGGSNQPQHF
CDR3 DNA: TGTGCCAGTAGCGTACAGGGGGGGAGCAATCAGCCCCAGCATTTT

V gene: TRBV4-1
clone size: many
J gene: TRBJ2-7
D gene: TRBD1
CDR3 protein: CASSQGRDSPYEQYF
CDR3 DNA: TGCGCCAGCAGCCAAGGTCGGGACAGTCCCTACGAGCAGTACTTC

V gene: TRBV13
clone size: few
J gene: TRBJ2-3
D gene: TRBD1
CDR3 protein: CASSHPTGESTDTQYF
CDR3 DNA: TGTGCCAGCAGCCACCCCACAGGGGAGAGCACAGATACGCAGTATTTT

V gene: TRBV14
clone size: few
J gene: TRBJ2-5
D gene: .
CDR3 protein: CASSQGQYQETQYF
CDR3 DNA: TGTGCCAGCAGCCAAGGGCAGTACCAAGAGACCCAGTACTTC

V gene: TRBV7-9
clone size: .
J gene: TRBJ2-7
D gene: .
CDR3 protein: CASTLAAGEQYF
CDR3 DNA: TGTGCCAGCACCCTCGCGGCGGGCGAGCAGTACTTC

V gene: TRBV5-1
clone size: few
J gene: TRBJ2-1
D gene: TRBD2
CDR3 protein: CASSLALVWGNSGRGEQFF
CDR3 DNA: TGCGCCAGCAGCTTGGCCTTAGTCTGGGGCAATAGCGGGAGGGGTGAGCAGTTCTTC

V gene: TRBV27
clone size: .
J gene: TRBJ2-7
D gene: .
CDR3 protein: CASSFYKGSTYEQYF
CDR3 DNA: TGTGCCAGCAGTTTCTACAAGGGGTCGACCTACGAGCAGTACTTC

V gene: TRBV5-1
clone size: many
J gene: TRBJ2-1
D gene: .
CDR3 protein: CASSLEGVSYNEQFF
CDR3 DNA: TGCGCCAGCAGCTTGGAGGGGGTCTCCTACAATGAGCAGTTCTTC

V gene: TRBV7-9
clone size: many
J gene: TRBJ2-7
D gene: .
CDR3 protein: CASTLTYLEGEQYF
CDR3 DNA: TGTGCCAGCACCCTCACCTACTTGGAGGGGGAGCAGTACTTC

V gene: TRBV4-1
clone size: many
J gene: TRBJ2-7
D gene: TRBD2
CDR3 protein: CASSQALGLEPAEQYF
CDR3 DNA: TGCGCCAGCAGCCAAGCGTTGGGACTAGAGCCTGCCGAGCAGTACTTC

V gene: TRBV19
clone size: many
J gene: TRBJ1-5
D gene: .
CDR3 protein: CASSMGGVNQPQHF
CDR3 DNA: TGTGCCAGTAGTATGGGAGGGGTTAATCAGCCCCAGCATTTT

V gene: TRBV29-1
clone size: few
J gene: TRBJ2-7
D gene: .
CDR3 protein: CSVEVRAKDYEQYF
CDR3 DNA: TGCAGCGTTGAAGTCCGGGCAAAGGATTACGAGCAGTACTTC

V gene: TRBV4-1
clone size: few
J gene: TRBJ1-1
D gene: TRBD1
CDR3 protein: CASSQMTGQNTEAFF
CDR3 DNA: TGCGCCAGCAGCCAAATGACAGGGCAGAACACTGAAGCTTTCTTT